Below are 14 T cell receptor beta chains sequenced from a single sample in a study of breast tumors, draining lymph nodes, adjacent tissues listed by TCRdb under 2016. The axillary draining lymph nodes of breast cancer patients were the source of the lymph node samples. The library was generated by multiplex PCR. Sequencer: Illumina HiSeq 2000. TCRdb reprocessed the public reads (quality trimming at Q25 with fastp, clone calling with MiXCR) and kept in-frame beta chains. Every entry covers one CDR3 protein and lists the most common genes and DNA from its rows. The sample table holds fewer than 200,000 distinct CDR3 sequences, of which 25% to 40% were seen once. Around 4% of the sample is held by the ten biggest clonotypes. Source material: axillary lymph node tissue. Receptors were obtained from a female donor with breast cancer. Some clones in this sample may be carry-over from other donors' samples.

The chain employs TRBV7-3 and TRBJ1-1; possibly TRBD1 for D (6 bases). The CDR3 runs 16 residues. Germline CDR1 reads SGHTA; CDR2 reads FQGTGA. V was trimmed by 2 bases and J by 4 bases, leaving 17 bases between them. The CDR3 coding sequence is TGTGCCAGCAGCTTATACCCCCAGGGGAGGGGCACTGAAGCTTTCTTT. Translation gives CASSLYPQGRGTEAFF.

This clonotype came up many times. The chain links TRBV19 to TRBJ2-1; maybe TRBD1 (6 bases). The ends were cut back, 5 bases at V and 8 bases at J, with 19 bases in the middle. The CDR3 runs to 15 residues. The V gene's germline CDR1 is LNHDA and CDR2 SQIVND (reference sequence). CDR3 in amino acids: CASSDGFSGAHEQFF. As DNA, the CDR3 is TGTGCCAGTAGTGATGGCTTTTCAGGGGCACATGAGCAGTTCTTC. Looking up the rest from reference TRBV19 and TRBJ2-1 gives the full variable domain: DGGITQSPKYLFRKEGQNVTLSCEQNLNHDAMYWYRQDPGQGLRLIYYSQIVNDFQKGDIAEGYSVSREKKESFPLTVTSAQKNPTAFYLCASSDGFSGAHEQFFGPGTRLTVL.

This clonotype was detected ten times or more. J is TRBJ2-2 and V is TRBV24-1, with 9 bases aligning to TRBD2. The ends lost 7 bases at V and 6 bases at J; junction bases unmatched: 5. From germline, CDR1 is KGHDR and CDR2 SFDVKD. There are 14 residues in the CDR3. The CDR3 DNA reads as TGTGCCACCAGAACCGGGACTAGCCCCGGGGAGCTGTTTTTT. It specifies CATRTGTSPGELFF.

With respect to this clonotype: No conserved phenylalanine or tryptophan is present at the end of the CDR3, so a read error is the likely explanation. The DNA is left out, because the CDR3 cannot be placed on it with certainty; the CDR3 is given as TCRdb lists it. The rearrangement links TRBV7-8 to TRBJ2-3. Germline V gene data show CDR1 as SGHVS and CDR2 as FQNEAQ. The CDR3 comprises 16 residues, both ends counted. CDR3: CASSSLRTVSTDTQYV.

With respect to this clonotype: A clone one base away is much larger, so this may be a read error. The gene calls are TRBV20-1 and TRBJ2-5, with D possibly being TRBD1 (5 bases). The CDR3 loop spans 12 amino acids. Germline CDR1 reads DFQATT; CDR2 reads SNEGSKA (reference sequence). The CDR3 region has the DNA TGCAGTGCTAGAGTAGGACAAGAGACCCCGTACTTC. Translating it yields CSARVGQETPYF.

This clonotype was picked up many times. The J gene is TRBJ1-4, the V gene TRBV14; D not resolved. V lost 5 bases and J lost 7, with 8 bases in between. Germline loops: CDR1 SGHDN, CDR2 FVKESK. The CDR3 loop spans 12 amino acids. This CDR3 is CASSRRAEKLFF. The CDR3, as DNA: TGTGCCAGCAGCAGACGTGCTGAAAAACTGTTTTTT.

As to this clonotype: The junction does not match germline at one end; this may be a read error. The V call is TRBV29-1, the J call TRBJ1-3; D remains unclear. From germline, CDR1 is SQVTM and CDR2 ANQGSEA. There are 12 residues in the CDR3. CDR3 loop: CGVDSGGSTIYF. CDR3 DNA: TGCGGCGTTGATTCGGGCGGAAGCACCATATATTTT.

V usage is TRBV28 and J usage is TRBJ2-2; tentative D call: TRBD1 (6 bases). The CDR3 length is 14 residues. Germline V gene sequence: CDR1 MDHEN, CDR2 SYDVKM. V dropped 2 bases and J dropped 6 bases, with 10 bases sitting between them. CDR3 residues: CASSLGGAAGELFF. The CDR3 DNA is TGTGCCAGCAGTTTAGGGGGCGCAGCCGGGGAGCTGTTTTTT.

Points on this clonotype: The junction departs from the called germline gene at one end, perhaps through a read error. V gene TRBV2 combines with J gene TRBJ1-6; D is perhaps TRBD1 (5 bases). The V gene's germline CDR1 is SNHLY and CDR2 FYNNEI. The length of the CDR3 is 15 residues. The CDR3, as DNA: TGTGCCAGCACCCGCCTTCAGGGCTATAATTCCCCCCTCCACTTT. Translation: CASTRLQGYNSPLHF.

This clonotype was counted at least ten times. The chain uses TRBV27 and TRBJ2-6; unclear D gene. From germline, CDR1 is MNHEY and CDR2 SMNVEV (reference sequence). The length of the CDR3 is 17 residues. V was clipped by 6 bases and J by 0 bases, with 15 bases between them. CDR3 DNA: TGTGCCAGCAGCGTGGGCCCACCCTTCTCTGGGGCCAACGTCCTGACTTTC. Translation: CASSVGPPFSGANVLTF.

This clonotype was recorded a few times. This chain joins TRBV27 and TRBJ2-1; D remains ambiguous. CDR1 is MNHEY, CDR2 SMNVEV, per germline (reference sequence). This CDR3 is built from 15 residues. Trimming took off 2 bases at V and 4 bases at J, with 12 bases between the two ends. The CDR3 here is CASSLLPPSYNEQFF. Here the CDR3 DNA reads TGTGCCAGCAGTTTACTCCCCCCAAGTTACAATGAGCAGTTCTTC.

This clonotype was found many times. CDR3: CSAKGERSNQPQHF. For the CDR3, the DNA is TGCAGTGCTAAGGGTGAAAGGAGCAATCAGCCCCAGCATTTT. The chain employs TRBV20-1 and TRBJ1-5; D gene uncertain. Trimming stripped 4 bases from V and 1 base from J, with 11 bases between. CDR3 size: 14 residues. CDR1 DFQATT and CDR2 SNEGSKA come from the germline V gene (reference sequence).

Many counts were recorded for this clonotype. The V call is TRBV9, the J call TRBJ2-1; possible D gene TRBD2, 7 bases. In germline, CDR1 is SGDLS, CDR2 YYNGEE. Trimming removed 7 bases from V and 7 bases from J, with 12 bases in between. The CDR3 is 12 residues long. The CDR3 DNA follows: TGTGCCAGCGGACTAGGGGGGAATGAGCAGTTCTTC. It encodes CASGLGGNEQFF.

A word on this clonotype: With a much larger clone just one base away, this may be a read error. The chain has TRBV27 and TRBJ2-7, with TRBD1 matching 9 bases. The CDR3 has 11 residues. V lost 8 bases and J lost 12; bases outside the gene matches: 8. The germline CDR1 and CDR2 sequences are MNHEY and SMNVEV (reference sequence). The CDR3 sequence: CASGQGFKRYF. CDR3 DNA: TGTGCCAGCGGACAGGGGTTCAAGCGGTACTTC.